The present T cell receptor (beta chain) was sequenced within a study of beta chain features in type 1 diabetes. General study findings and limits: There was a possibility that cDNA sequencing over-represented cells with high TCR expression.

Expressed TCRB transcripts were sequenced, since all the RNA that had been isolated was reverse transcribed. The table came from immunoSEQ multiplex PCR; TCRdb's copy has only in-frame clones and leaves some out. The sample includes about 240,000 clones, less than 35% of them seen just once. Each of the CD4+ naive, central memory, regulatory and stem cell-like memory populations was sorted via CD45RO/CCR7/CD25/CD127/CD95/CD27. In germline, CDR1 is KGHSH, CDR2 LQKENI. This CDR3 has 15 residues. V was trimmed by 0 bases and J by 4 bases, leaving 12 bases between them. A few counts support this clone. Its specificity is unknown.

The gene calls are TRBV18 and TRBJ1-2, with a possible D match to TRBD1 (5 bases). Input material: central memory CD4+ T cells from blood. The source is a man under 40 in good health. CDR3 bases: TGTGCCAGCTCACCACCGGGAGGGGAAGGCTATGGCTACACCTTC. Translation gives CASSPPGGEGYGYTF.